These 15 T cell receptor beta chains came from one sample sequenced in a study of human T cells and chemical hapten exposure. From the RACE reads, TCRdb called clonotypes with MiXCR, one entry per CDR3 protein. The profile shows some 380,000 distinct CDR3 sequences, approximately 5% of them singletons. Time point in this sample: patch test 1, 2 weeks after DPC sensitization. Treatment indicated: therapeutic diphenylcyclopropenone sensitization with weekly scalp DPC. The sequencing used whole blood, collected in connection with sensitization to the hapten diphenylcyclopropenone (DPC). These receptors came from a woman aged 50 to 60 with alopecia areata. Some clones in this sample may be carry-over from other donors' samples.

At least ten counts were recorded for this clonotype. The chain is built from TRBV10-3 and TRBJ1-2, with 7 bases aligning to TRBD1. CDR1 and CDR2 from the germline V gene are ENHRY and SYGVKD. The CDR3 spans 15 residues. The trim removed 10 bases at V and 4 bases at J, leaving 15 bases unmatched. This chain's CDR3 is CATFRDSKLLYGYTF. The CDR3 nucleotides are TGTGCCACTTTCCGGGACAGTAAACTTCTCTATGGCTACACCTTC.

The rearrangement joins TRBV2 to TRBJ1-4; 7 nucleotides line up with TRBD1. The CDR3 is 15 amino acids. With V trimmed by 4 bases and J by 8 bases, 10 bases remained unmatched. Germline lookup yields CDR1 SNHLY and CDR2 FYNNEI. The CDR3 region has the DNA TGTGCCAGCAGTGGATTTGGGACAGTAGGCGAAAAACTGTTTTTT. Protein product: CASSGFGTVGEKLFF.

This clonotype has ten or more counts. The chain combines TRBV5-4 with TRBJ1-1; 11 nucleotides align to TRBD1. The CDR3 spans 16 residues. The germline V gene encodes CDR1 SGHNT and CDR2 YYREEE (reference sequence). The ends lost 0 bases at V and 7 bases at J; junction bases unmatched: 8. The CDR3: CASSLGTGGAVGEAFF. CDR3 DNA sequence: TGTGCCAGCAGCTTGGGGACAGGGGGCGCCGTGGGTGAAGCTTTCTTT.

The V and J genes are TRBV4-2 and TRBJ1-1; the match to TRBD1 covers 7 bases. Germline-derived CDR1 and CDR2 are LGHNA and YNFKEQ. The CDR3 is 13 amino acids. V gave up 3 bases and J gave up 4 bases; unmatched junction bases: 2. The CDR3 is CASSQGQLTEAFF. CDR3 DNA sequence: TGTGCCAGCAGCCAGGGACAGCTCACTGAAGCTTTCTTT.

This clonotype has at least ten counts. The V gene is TRBV5-6, the J gene TRBJ2-1, with D possibly being TRBD2 (6 bases). The CDR3 runs 12 residues. CDR1 is SGHDT and CDR2 is YYEEEE in the germline V gene. The V and J ends lost 4 bases and 14 bases respectively, with 16 bases between them. This CDR3 reads CASSMGGIVEFF. The CDR3 bases are TGTGCCAGCAGCATGGGAGGAATAGTTGAGTTCTTC.

The J gene is TRBJ1-6, the V gene TRBV9; D is unresolved. The germline V gene has CDR1 SGDLS and CDR2 YYNGEE. The CDR3 is 14 residues long. V was cut by 0 bases and J by 5 bases, with 6 bases left in between. The CDR3: CASSVGLDNSPLHF. The CDR3 region has the DNA TGTGCCAGCAGCGTAGGTTTGGATAATTCACCCCTCCACTTT.

This clonotype was seen at least ten times. This chain joins TRBV6-5 and TRBJ1-1; 7 bases are shared with TRBD1. From germline, CDR1 is MNHEY and CDR2 SVGAGI. V gave up 5 bases and J gave up 4 bases; unmatched junction bases: 10. This CDR3 region has 15 residues. CDR3 bases: TGTGCCAGCAGTCCCGCAGGGGGAAAGGGCACTGAAGCTTTCTTT. Translating it yields CASSPAGGKGTEAFF.

This clonotype was picked up many times. V and J are TRBV9 and TRBJ2-6, with 9 bases fitting TRBD1. J lost 3 bases, V lost 4 bases, and 11 bases had no gene match. The germline gives CDR1 SGDLS, CDR2 YYNGEE. The CDR3 loop spans 18 amino acids. CDR3 bases: TGTGCCAGCAGCCCCAATCCGGGGACAGGGTTTGGGGCCAACGTCCTGACTTTC. Amino acid sequence: CASSPNPGTGFGANVLTF.

This sequence joins TRBV2 and TRBJ2-7; no firm D call. This CDR3 comprises 15 residues. Deletions cut 3 bases from V and 0 bases from J, with 12 bases between. Germline-derived CDR1 and CDR2 are SNHLY and FYNNEI. The CDR3 DNA sequence: TGTGCCAGCAGTGATAACCTCTCCAGCTCCTACGAGCAGTACTTC. Its translation is CASSDNLSSSYEQYF.

The V gene is TRBV3-1, the J gene TRBJ1-3; the D gene is possibly TRBD1 (6 bases). Germline CDR1 reads LGHDT; CDR2 reads YNNKEL (reference sequence). CDR3 length: 16 residues. Between the trimmed V and J ends, which lost 9 bases and 0 bases, there was a span of 18 bases. Here the CDR3 DNA reads TGTGCCAGTAAAGCTGGGGGCGGATACTCTGGAAACACCATATATTTT. Its protein is CASKAGGGYSGNTIYF.

This clonotype was detected only a few times. The chain couples TRBV29-1 to TRBJ2-7, with a weak D call TRBD1 (5 bases). Trimming left V 5 bases short and J 7 bases short, with 9 bases between. Germline lookup yields CDR1 SQVTM and CDR2 ANQGSEA. This CDR3 contains 10 residues. CDR3 amino acids: CSVLKGEQYF. The CDR3 DNA reads as TGCAGCGTTTTGAAGGGGGAGCAGTACTTC.

The sample holds many counts of this clonotype. V and J are TRBV6-1 and TRBJ2-7; possible D gene TRBD1, 5 bases. The CDR3 sequence is 15 residues long. V gave up 5 bases and J gave up 2 bases, with 16 bases separating them. Germline CDR1 is MNHNS and CDR2 is SASEGT. CDR3 nucleotide sequence: TGTGCCAGCAGTTCAGGGCCTACCGCGCCCTACGAGCAGTACTTC. Translated: CASSSGPTAPYEQYF.

This clonotype was seen repeatedly, ten times or more. The J gene is TRBJ2-5, the V gene TRBV7-6; D is undetermined. The CDR3 is made up of 13 amino acids. Germline V gene sequence: CDR1 SGHVS, CDR2 FNYEAQ. V lost 3 bases to trimming and J lost 1 base, with 6 bases between them. DNA of the CDR3: TGTGCCAGCAGCTTTCGGCCCCAAGAGACCCAGTACTTC. The encoded protein is CASSFRPQETQYF.

In this sample, this clonotype turned up many times. This chain links TRBV6-1 with TRBJ2-5; 9 nucleotides align to TRBD1. V shed 5 bases, J shed 5 bases, and the junction held 6 bases outside the gene matches. Germline V gives CDR1 MNHNS, CDR2 SASEGT. The CDR3 has 14 amino acids. The DNA of the CDR3 is TGTGCCAGCAGTCGACAGGGGGTAGTGGAGACCCAGTACTTC. Encoded protein: CASSRQGVVETQYF.

This clonotype has a count of ten or more. The rearrangement joins TRBV7-9 to TRBJ1-5; D gene uncertain. V lost 0 bases, J lost 7 bases, and 13 bases lay in between. The CDR3 is 15 amino acids. Looked up from germline, CDR1 is SEHNR and CDR2 is FQNEAQ (reference sequence). CDR3 residues: CASSLAGGERQPQHF. In nucleotides, the CDR3 is TGTGCCAGCAGCTTAGCCGGCGGAGAACGGCAGCCCCAGCATTTT.